This entry features one T cell receptor beta chain sequence. This sample is part of a study of blood T cell repertoires in COVID-19. Study-level background: The samples span acute and convalescent COVID-19 from the United States, Italy and Spain.

Data came from immunoSEQ multiplex PCR; TCRdb stores just in-frame clones and leaves some out. Counted here are 300,000 to 350,000 clones, 85% to 90% occurring once; the ten biggest clones make up roughly 6.6%. The CDR3 loop spans 16 amino acids. Looked up from germline, CDR1 is MGHRA and CDR2 is YSYEKL. V was cut by 0 bases and J by 0 bases, with 9 bases left in between. This clonotype originated in a woman aged 65 to 85 with COVID-19, enrolled during active disease. The specimen sequenced was peripheral blood. The V and J genes are TRBV4-1 and TRBJ1-5; possibly TRBD1 for D (5 bases). CDR3 nucleotides: TGCGCCAGCAGCCAAGATGGGGACTTTAGCAATCAGCCCCAGCATTTT. Its translation is CASSQDGDFSNQPQHF.